The 29 T cell receptor beta chains in this list originate from one sample, sequenced in a study of OX40 agonist ivuxolimab in advanced cancers. Repertoires were generated with immunoSEQ multiplex PCR, while TCRdb's copy carries only in-frame clones and drops some. The profile shows about 76,000 clones, around 84% of them singletons. Sample: CD4+ or CD8+ T cells sorted from blood, taken in a trial of the OX40 agonist ivuxolimab. All receptors derive from an adult with an advanced solid tumor such as melanoma, head and neck, liver or kidney cancer.

The V call is TRBV5-1, the J call TRBJ2-7; D may be TRBD1 (5 bases). The germline gives CDR1 SGHRS, CDR2 YFSETQ. The CDR3 totals 14 residues. The V gene lost 4 bases and the J gene lost 0 bases, with 11 bases spanning the gap. CDR3 sequence reads: CASSPRAGSYEQYF. The CDR3 DNA reads as TGCGCCAGCAGCCCCAGGGCCGGCTCCTACGAGCAGTACTTC.

This chain joins TRBV10-3 and TRBJ2-3; D uncertain. This CDR3 region has 14 residues. CDR1 ENHRY and CDR2 SYGVKD come from the germline V gene. The germline V and J ends were trimmed by 10 bases and 1 base, with 15 bases remaining between them. Here the CDR3 reads CATTESIGTDTQYF. CDR3 DNA: TGTGCCACCACGGAGAGTATCGGCACAGATACGCAGTATTTT.

In its sample, this clone was seen once. This rearrangement joins TRBV4-2 to TRBJ2-7; 7 bases match TRBD2. V dropped 3 bases and J dropped 0; count of bases not matched to a gene: 5. The CDR3 runs 15 residues. Germline loops: CDR1 LGHNA, CDR2 YNFKEQ. The DNA of the CDR3 is TGTGCCAGCAGCCAGGGGGGGGGAGGCTCCTACGAGCAGTACTTC. Encoded protein: CASSQGGGGSYEQYF.

The chain is built from TRBV5-4 and TRBJ1-2, with TRBD1 identical over 11 bases. CDR1 and CDR2 (germline): SGHNT, YYREEE (reference sequence). V gave up 7 bases and J gave up 1 base; unmatched junction bases: 12. The CDR3 length is 17 residues. This CDR3 is CASDMGGQGASNYGYTF. The CDR3 DNA sequence: TGTGCCAGCGACATGGGTGGACAGGGGGCAAGTAACTATGGCTACACCTTC.

The chain joins TRBV2 to TRBJ2-7; the D gene is possibly TRBD1 (5 bases). The V end was cut by 6 bases, the J end by 1 base, with 7 bases between. CDR3 length: 12 amino acids. Germline CDR1 SNHLY, CDR2 FYNNEI. The CDR3 loop reads CASSRQSYEQYF. For the CDR3, the DNA is TGTGCCAGCAGCCGACAGTCCTACGAGCAGTACTTC.

Only one count was recorded for this clone. The chain links TRBV10-3 to TRBJ2-7, with 8 nucleotides matching TRBD1. V lost 4 bases and J lost 5; bases outside the gene matches: 4. The CDR3 length is 13 residues. Germline V gene data show CDR1 as ENHRY and CDR2 as SYGVKD. This CDR3 is CAISGQGIDEQYF. DNA for the CDR3: TGTGCCATCAGTGGACAGGGGATAGACGAGCAGTACTTC.

This clone was seen more than once but under ten times. The chain has TRBV19 and TRBJ1-1, with D unclear. The germline gives CDR1 LNHDA, CDR2 SQIVND (reference sequence). Trimming stripped 3 bases from V and 4 bases from J, with 12 bases between. There are 14 residues in the CDR3. This chain's CDR3 is CASSMRPGGTEAFF. The CDR3 DNA follows: TGTGCCAGTAGTATGAGACCCGGCGGCACTGAAGCTTTCTTT.

The CDR3: CASRRISGNQPQHF. DNA for the CDR3: TGTGCCAGCAGAAGAATTAGCGGCAATCAGCCCCAGCATTTT. The V call is TRBV6-5, the J call TRBJ1-5; D call uncertain. Germline CDR1 MNHEY, CDR2 SVGAGI. V lost 6 bases, J lost 2 bases, and 11 bases lay in between. The CDR3 is made up of 14 amino acids.

This clone was counted a single time. The gene calls are TRBV30 and TRBJ2-5; tentatively, D is TRBD1 (6 bases). Germline CDR1 GTSNPN, CDR2 SVGIG (reference sequence). CDR3 length equals 15 residues. V lost 0 bases, J lost 3 bases, and 14 bases lay in between. The chain's CDR3 is CAWSVGPAGEETQYF. As DNA, the CDR3 is TGTGCCTGGAGTGTAGGTCCCGCAGGGGAAGAGACCCAGTACTTC.

J is TRBJ1-2 and V is TRBV7-2, with 11 bases lining up with TRBD1. This CDR3 contains 16 residues. CDR1 is SGHTA, CDR2 FQGNSA, per germline. Losses at the gene ends were 4 bases for V and 7 bases for J; bases not matched to a gene: 11. CDR3 in DNA: TGTGCCAGCAGCTCGAATCCGGGACAGGGGGTTGGTGGCTACACCTTC. Its translation: CASSSNPGQGVGGYTF.

The CDR3 nucleotides read TGTGCCAGCTCACCATACCAGGGGTCGCAAGAGACCCAGTACTTC. Translation: CASSPYQGSQETQYF. The chain recombines TRBV18 with TRBJ2-5; perhaps TRBD1 as D (6 bases). Germline V lookup: CDR1 KGHSH, CDR2 LQKENI. CDR3 length equals 15 residues. The germline V and J ends were trimmed by 2 bases and 2 bases, with 12 bases remaining between them.

The J gene is TRBJ2-2, the V gene TRBV27; D perhaps matches TRBD1 (7 bases). The ends were cut back, 8 bases at V and 4 bases at J, with 14 bases in the middle. Per germline, CDR1 MNHEY and CDR2 SMNVEV (reference sequence). This CDR3 has 14 amino acids. The CDR3 loop is CASRRQGGTGELFF. DNA of the CDR3: TGTGCCAGCCGGCGACAGGGAGGCACCGGGGAGCTGTTTTTT.

The chain joins TRBV7-2 to TRBJ2-5; 9 positions match TRBD2. Germline V gene data show CDR1 as SGHTA and CDR2 as FQGNSA. This CDR3 comprises 16 residues. V lost 8 bases and J lost 0; bases outside the gene matches: 10. The CDR3 reads CASGASSGAYQETQYF. As DNA, the CDR3 is TGTGCCAGCGGAGCCTCTAGCGGGGCCTACCAAGAGACCCAGTACTTC.

V is TRBV11-2 and J is TRBJ2-7, with 11 nucleotides matching TRBD2. The CDR3 length is 15 residues. J was trimmed by 7 bases and V by 1 base; bases with no gene match: 6. Germline CDR1 and CDR2: SGHAT and FQNNGV. As DNA, the CDR3 is TGTGCCAGCAGCTTAGTAGCGGGGGGGCGATTTGAGCAGTACTTC. Amino acids: CASSLVAGGRFEQYF.

This sequence joins TRBV18 and TRBJ1-3, with 7 nucleotides matching TRBD1. This CDR3 region has 17 residues. J lost 2 bases, V lost 1 base, and 8 bases had no gene match. Germline loops: CDR1 KGHSH, CDR2 LQKENI. The CDR3 DNA is TGTGCCAGCTCACCACGTGAAGGGGACAGCGCTGGAAACACCATATATTTT. Its translation: CASSPREGDSAGNTIYF.

This rearrangement joins TRBV7-2 to TRBJ1-6; 9 nucleotides agree with TRBD1. V lost 5 bases and J lost 9; bases outside the gene matches: 14. The germline V gene has CDR1 SGHTA and CDR2 FQGNSA. This CDR3 contains 17 residues. CDR3 in amino acids: CASSDSRRRTGVSPLHF. The CDR3 nucleotides are TGTGCCAGCAGCGATTCCCGTAGGAGGACAGGGGTTTCACCCCTCCACTTT.

The table lists this clone with a count of one. Here the CDR3 DNA reads TGTGCCACCAGCAGAGGAGTAGCGGGGGGTAGGAATACGCAGTATTTT. Translating gives CATSRGVAGGRNTQYF. V usage is TRBV15 and J usage is TRBJ2-3; 10 nucleotides match TRBD2. With V trimmed by 1 base and J by 7 bases, 8 bases remained unmatched. This CDR3 comprises 16 residues. CDR1 is LNHNV and CDR2 is YYDKDF in the germline V gene (reference sequence).

The sample holds one count of this clone. This sequence joins TRBV29-1 and TRBJ1-4; D not resolved. CDR3 length: 12 residues. Germline V CDR1 and CDR2: SQVTM, ANQGSEA. V was trimmed by 8 bases and J by 7 bases, leaving 14 bases between them. Here the CDR3 DNA reads TGCAGCTTTGCTGCTTGGGGTGAAAAACTGTTTTTT. This sequence encodes CSFAAWGEKLFF.

V gene TRBV6-4 combines with J gene TRBJ1-6, with D uncertain. V gave up 6 bases and J gave up 7 bases, with 13 bases separating them. Looked up from germline, CDR1 is MRHNA and CDR2 is SNTAGT. The CDR3 sequence is 14 residues long. CDR3 sequence reads: CASSWTGKNSPLHF. DNA of the CDR3: TGTGCCAGCAGCTGGACGGGGAAAAATTCACCCCTCCACTTT.

This rearrangement joins TRBV10-2 to TRBJ2-3; 7 nucleotides agree with TRBD1. Unmatched junction bases numbered 7, after V lost 3 bases and J lost 1 base. The CDR3 runs to 16 residues. Germline assignment: CDR1 WSHSY and CDR2 SAAADI. The CDR3 nucleotides are TGCGCCAGCAGTGAAGGACAGGCCATGGGCACAGATACGCAGTATTTT. Its protein is CASSEGQAMGTDTQYF.

The chain recombines TRBV6-5 with TRBJ2-5, with D hard to call. Germline V gene lookup returns CDR1 MNHEY and CDR2 SVGAGI. There are 11 residues in the CDR3. V shed 6 bases and J shed 4 bases, with 6 bases lying between them. The CDR3 protein is CASRRVETQYF. The CDR3, as DNA: TGTGCCAGCAGACGTGTAGAGACCCAGTACTTC.

This clone appeared once. The rearrangement links TRBV5-6 to TRBJ1-2; D ambiguous. Germline loops: CDR1 SGHDT, CDR2 YYEEEE. The V end lost 1 base, the J end lost 1 base, and 8 bases lay between the germline ends. The CDR3 spans 14 residues. In DNA, the CDR3 is TGTGCCAGCAGCTTGATGCGCAGTAACTATGGCTACACCTTC. It is translated as CASSLMRSNYGYTF.

The CDR3 spells CASSLNIGEGQETQYF. The CDR3 coding sequence is TGTGCCAGCAGCTTGAATATCGGGGAGGGCCAAGAGACCCAGTACTTC. This chain connects TRBV5-4 to TRBJ2-5, with 7 positions matching TRBD2. The CDR3 sequence is 16 residues long. J lost 1 base, V lost 1 base, and 7 bases had no gene match. Germline V gene sequence: CDR1 SGHNT, CDR2 YYREEE (reference sequence).

The V and J genes are TRBV28 and TRBJ1-4, with unresolved D. V shed 3 bases and J shed 8 bases, with 19 bases lying between them. Per germline, CDR1 MDHEN and CDR2 SYDVKM. This CDR3 is built from 16 residues. DNA of the CDR3: TGTGCCAGCAGTTTTGCTCGAAGACGGGAAGGGGAAAAACTGTTTTTT. Its protein is CASSFARRREGEKLFF.

The chain employs TRBV19 and TRBJ2-7, with a weak D call TRBD1 (6 bases). Germline V lookup: CDR1 LNHDA, CDR2 SQIVND (reference sequence). The CDR3 consists of 16 residues. The germline V and J ends were trimmed by 0 bases and 0 bases, with 12 bases remaining between them. The CDR3, as DNA: TGTGCCAGTAGTATAGATCTGATACAGGGCTCCTACGAGCAGTACTTC. Its translation is CASSIDLIQGSYEQYF.

This chain links TRBV15 with TRBJ2-5; unclear D gene. The CDR3 covers 13 residues. Trimming pared 3 bases from V and 1 base from J, leaving 6 bases between. Germline loops: CDR1 LNHNV, CDR2 YYDKDF (reference sequence). The CDR3 reads CATSRGRQETQYF. Here the CDR3 DNA reads TGTGCCACCAGCAGGGGCCGCCAAGAGACCCAGTACTTC.

V gene TRBV28 combines with J gene TRBJ2-7; D remains ambiguous. The CDR3 length is 16 residues. V dropped 5 bases and J dropped 0 bases, with 17 bases sitting between them. Germline CDR1 reads MDHEN; CDR2 reads SYDVKM. The CDR3: CASSPLGWLSSYEQYF. The CDR3 DNA sequence: TGTGCCAGCAGTCCACTCGGTTGGCTGTCCTCCTACGAGCAGTACTTC.

This clone was counted once. The chain combines TRBV18 with TRBJ1-1, with D unclear. The CDR3 loop spans 16 amino acids. Per germline, CDR1 KGHSH and CDR2 LQKENI. Trimming took 1 base from V and 3 from J, leaving 15 bases between them. The CDR3 reads CASSPRRPTQHTEAFF. CDR3 nucleotide sequence: TGTGCCAGCTCACCACGCAGGCCTACCCAGCACACTGAAGCTTTCTTT.

This chain connects TRBV5-5 to TRBJ2-5; either TRBD1 or TRBD2 may supply D (5 bases each). The V gene's germline CDR1 is SGHKS and CDR2 YYEKEE (reference sequence). V gave up 4 bases and J gave up 2 bases, with 12 bases separating them. The CDR3 is 14 residues long. This CDR3 is CASSTGTVQETQYF. The CDR3 DNA reads as TGTGCCAGCAGCACCGGGACGGTACAAGAGACCCAGTACTTC.